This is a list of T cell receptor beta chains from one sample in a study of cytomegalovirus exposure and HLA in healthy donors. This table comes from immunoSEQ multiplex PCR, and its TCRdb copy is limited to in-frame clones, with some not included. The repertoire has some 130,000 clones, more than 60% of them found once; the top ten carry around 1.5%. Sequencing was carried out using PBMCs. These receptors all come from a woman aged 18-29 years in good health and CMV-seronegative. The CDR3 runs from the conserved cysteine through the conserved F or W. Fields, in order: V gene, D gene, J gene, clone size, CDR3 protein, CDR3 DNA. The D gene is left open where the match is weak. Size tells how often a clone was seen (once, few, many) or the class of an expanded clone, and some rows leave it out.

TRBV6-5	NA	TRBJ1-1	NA	CASRGQLNTEAFF	TGTGCCAGCAGGGGGCAGCTGAACACTGAAGCTTTCTTT
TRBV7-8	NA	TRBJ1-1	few	CASSASGAFRVGARPEAFF	TGTGCCAGCAGCGCGAGCGGGGCATTTAGGGTGGGGGCCCGGCCTGAAGCTTTCTTT
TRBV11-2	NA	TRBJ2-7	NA	CASSHPYEQYF	TGTGCCAGCAGCCATCCCTACGAGCAGTACTTC
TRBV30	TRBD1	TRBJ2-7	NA	CAWGQGAREQYF	TGTGCCTGGGGACAGGGGGCCAGGGAGCAGTACTTC
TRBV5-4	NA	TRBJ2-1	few	CASSLRAHEQFF	TGTGCCAGCAGCCTGAGGGCCCATGAGCAGTTCTTC
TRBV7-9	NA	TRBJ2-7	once	CASSLAPPQYEQYF	TGTGCCAGCAGCTTAGCCCCCCCTCAGTACGAGCAGTACTTC
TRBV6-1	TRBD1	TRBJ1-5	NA	CASSVTGGNQPQHF	TGTGCCAGCAGTGTGACAGGGGGCAATCAGCCCCAGCATTTT
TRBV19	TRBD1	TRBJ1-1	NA	CASSSRTGGRTEAFF	TGTGCCAGTAGTTCACGGACAGGGGGTAGGACTGAAGCTTTCTTT
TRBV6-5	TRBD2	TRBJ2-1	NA	CATRGLVGYNEQFF	TGTGCGACGCGGGGACTAGTGGGATACAATGAGCAGTTCTTC
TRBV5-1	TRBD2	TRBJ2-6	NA	CASREMGGLGANVLTF	TGCGCCAGCAGAGAAATGGGGGGGTTGGGGGCCAACGTCCTGACTTTC
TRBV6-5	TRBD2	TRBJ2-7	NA	CASSYQPGLANEQYF	TGTGCCAGCAGTTACCAACCGGGACTAGCCAACGAGCAGTACTTC
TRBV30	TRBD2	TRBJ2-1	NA	CAWSFSGSGVREQFF	TGTGCCTGGAGCTTTAGCGGGTCTGGTGTAAGGGAGCAGTTCTTC
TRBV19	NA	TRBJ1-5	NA	CASTPGQGSDQPQHF	TGTGCCAGTACCCCCGGCCAGGGTTCAGATCAGCCCCAGCATTTT
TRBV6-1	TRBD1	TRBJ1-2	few	CASSKDRTNYGYTF	TGTGCCAGCAGTAAGGACAGGACTAACTATGGCTACACCTTC